The present TCR beta chain was sequenced within a study of blood T cell repertoires in COVID-19. CDR1 is LGHNA, CDR2 YNFKEQ, per germline. The V and J ends lost 1 base and 3 bases, in that order; junction bases with no gene match: 5. CDR3 length: 16 amino acids. The protocol was immunoSEQ multiplex PCR, while the TCRdb copy is restricted to in-frame clones and leaves out a portion. The profile shows approximately 210,000 clones, approximately 81% of them singletons. The chain recombines TRBV4-2 with TRBJ2-2; 7 positions agree with TRBD2. The sequence derives from a woman between 45 and 60 years old with acute COVID-19. Input material: PBMCs or T cells enriched from blood (not recorded which). CDR3 in amino acids: CASSQVMGGDTGELFF. CDR3 DNA sequence: TGTGCCAGCAGCCAAGTGATGGGGGGGGACACCGGGGAGCTGTTTTTT.